This passage covers 32 T cell receptor beta chains from one sample sequenced in a study of identical twins. TCRdb called the 5' RACE reads again in MiXCR, with one record for every CDR3 protein. The table records about 660,000 distinct CDR3 sequences, 8.5% to 9% of them present only once. The same specimen was also included in a second study, on yellow fever vaccine responses in identical twins.

The sample comprised PBMCs. The receptors shown here come from a woman under 30 in good health.

This clonotype turned up a few times. This chain uses TRBV2 with TRBJ1-3; possible D gene TRBD1, 6 bases. Germline V CDR1 and CDR2: SNHLY, FYNNEI. The V gene lost 5 bases and the J gene lost 6 bases, with 11 bases spanning the gap. The CDR3 spans 13 residues. In nucleotides, the CDR3 is TGTGCCAGCAGTTCCCGGGGACAAAACACCATATATTTT. It is translated as CASSSRGQNTIYF.

The table lists this clonotype with a few counts. The rearrangement uses TRBV6-2 or TRBV6-3 and TRBJ2-7; a possible D gene is TRBD2 (6 bases). The length of the CDR3 is 15 residues. The germline gives CDR1 MNHEY, CDR2 SVGEGT. Deletions cut 2 bases from V and 6 bases from J, with 17 bases between. The CDR3 is CASSYTGGAGVEQYF. The CDR3 DNA sequence: TGTGCCAGCAGTTACACCGGAGGGGCCGGGGTCGAGCAGTACTTC.

The sample holds a few counts of this clonotype. V gene TRBV27 combines with J gene TRBJ2-1; 10 nucleotides line up with TRBD2. This CDR3 contains 15 residues. V lost 3 bases, J lost 6 bases, and 5 bases stayed unmatched. Germline V lookup: CDR1 MNHEY, CDR2 SMNVEV (reference sequence). This chain's CDR3 is CASSFGVAGGNEQFF. The CDR3 DNA follows: TGTGCCAGCAGTTTCGGAGTAGCGGGGGGCAATGAGCAGTTCTTC.

This clonotype occurred a few times. The J gene is TRBJ2-7, the V gene TRBV5-1; 7 bases align to TRBD1. CDR3 length: 16 residues. Unmatched junction bases numbered 13, after V lost 4 bases and J lost 3 bases. Germline V CDR1 and CDR2: SGHRS, YFSETQ. CDR3 nucleotides: TGCGCCAGCAGCGCACAGGGGCGTCCCGATTTCTACGAGCAGTACTTC. As protein: CASSAQGRPDFYEQYF.

The chain couples TRBV10-1 to TRBJ2-6; a weak D match, TRBD1 (5 bases). The V gene lost 8 bases and the J gene lost 6 bases, with 14 bases spanning the gap. Germline CDR1 is WNHNN and CDR2 is SYGVQD (reference sequence). CDR3 size: 14 residues. The CDR3 loop reads CASRRRDEANVLTF. CDR3 nucleotides: TGCGCCAGCCGGCGCAGGGATGAGGCCAACGTCCTGACTTTC.

This clonotype was detected a few times. V gene TRBV15 combines with J gene TRBJ2-1; 7 bases match TRBD2. CDR3 length: 17 residues. With 3 bases clipped from V and 0 bases from J, the junction kept 8 bases outside the gene matches. Germline V gene data show CDR1 as LNHNV and CDR2 as YYDKDF (reference sequence). The CDR3, as DNA: TGTGCCACCAGCAGGCCGAGCGGGGCGAGCTCCTACAATGAGCAGTTCTTC. Its protein product is CATSRPSGASSYNEQFF.

This chain connects TRBV11-2 to TRBJ2-7, with 7 bases that match TRBD1. J was trimmed by 0 bases and V by 2 bases; bases with no gene match: 7. Germline values: CDR1 SGHAT, CDR2 FQNNGV. The CDR3 is made up of 16 amino acids. CDR3 sequence (DNA): TGTGCCAGCAGCTTATGGACGACAGGGAGCTCCTACGAGCAGTACTTC. This gives the protein CASSLWTTGSSYEQYF.

This clonotype appeared a few times. Mismatch with germline at one junction end may stem from a read error. The chain links TRBV6-1 to TRBJ2-5; D remains ambiguous. The CDR3 has 12 residues. Germline V gene data show CDR1 as MNHNS and CDR2 as SASEGT. The CDR3 bases are TGTGCCAGCAGGGAAGGGCTGGAGACCCAGTACTTC. This codes for CASREGLETQYF.

The chain uses TRBV7-2 and TRBJ2-7; no clear D gene. The germline V and J ends were trimmed by 1 base and 6 bases, with 10 bases remaining between them. Per germline, CDR1 SGHTA and CDR2 FQGNSA. The CDR3 loop spans 13 amino acids. CDR3: CASSLVMTGEQYF. The CDR3 nucleotides read TGTGCCAGCAGCTTAGTTATGACGGGCGAGCAGTACTTC.

This chain uses TRBV28 with TRBJ2-7; weak D call: TRBD1 (6 bases). Trimming took off 7 bases at V and 1 base at J, with 14 bases between the two ends. This CDR3 is built from 14 residues. In germline, CDR1 is MDHEN, CDR2 SYDVKM. The chain's CDR3 is CASTPQGSSYEQYF. CDR3 coding DNA: TGTGCCAGCACCCCGCAGGGGAGTTCCTACGAGCAGTACTTC.

This clonotype was seen only a few times. The chain combines TRBV28 with TRBJ2-7, with TRBD1 matching over 7 bases. Germline values: CDR1 MDHEN, CDR2 SYDVKM. CDR3 length: 12 residues. The V segment lost 7 bases and the J segment 5 bases; nucleotides outside the gene matches: 5. DNA of the CDR3: TGTGCCAGCAATGACAGGGTCCACGAGCAGTACTTC. This sequence encodes CASNDRVHEQYF.

This clonotype appeared many times. The genes are TRBV27 and TRBJ2-5; D is undetermined. The length of the CDR3 is 14 residues. Germline CDR1 and CDR2: MNHEY and SMNVEV (reference sequence). V was pared by 2 bases and J by 0 bases, with 7 bases between. The CDR3 DNA sequence: TGTGCCAGCAGTTTAGGGCAGAACCAAGAGACCCAGTACTTC. This translates into CASSLGQNQETQYF.

The chain has TRBV6-2 or TRBV6-3 and TRBJ2-7; D is possibly TRBD1 (6 bases). V was cut by 11 bases and J by 3 bases, with 14 bases left in between. CDR1 and CDR2 (germline): MNHEY, SVGEGT. The CDR3 length is 12 residues. The CDR3 DNA sequence: TGTGCCCGAAGGACAGCCCTCTACGAGCAGTACTTC. Translated, it gives CARRTALYEQYF.

This clonotype was counted ten times or more. The chain links TRBV6-5 to TRBJ2-7; D may be TRBD1 or TRBD2 (6 bases each). The CDR3 totals 14 residues. The germline CDR1 and CDR2 sequences are MNHEY and SVGAGI. Trimming took off 3 bases at V and 2 bases at J, with 11 bases between the two ends. CDR3 loop: CASSYRGLTYEQYF. The CDR3 DNA is TGTGCCAGCAGTTATCGGGGGCTAACCTACGAGCAGTACTTC.

The gene calls are TRBV27 and TRBJ1-2, with D possibly matching TRBD1 (5 bases). CDR3 size: 14 residues. Trimming removed 5 bases at V and 2 bases at J, with 12 bases between. Germline lookup yields CDR1 MNHEY and CDR2 SMNVEV (reference sequence). This chain's CDR3 is CASSLQGPNYGYTF. The CDR3 nucleotides read TGTGCCAGCAGTCTCCAGGGACCGAACTATGGCTACACCTTC.

The CDR3 reads CASSFRSGDSSYEQYF. In DNA, the CDR3 is TGTGCCAGCAGCTTCCGCTCTGGAGACAGCTCCTACGAGCAGTACTTC. The V and J genes are TRBV7-9 and TRBJ2-7, with D tentatively TRBD1 (5 bases). Germline CDR1 SEHNR, CDR2 FQNEAQ (reference sequence). V lost 3 bases to trimming and J lost 0 bases, with 15 bases between them. The CDR3 totals 16 residues.

This chain connects TRBV12-3 or TRBV12-4 to TRBJ2-1, with 13 bases identical to TRBD2. V shed 2 bases and J 4 bases; nucleotides not matched to a gene: 11. The CDR3 is made up of 19 amino acids. The CDR3 region has the DNA TGTGCCAGCAGTTTATGGGGACTAGCGGGACCTACTGGATACAATGAGCAGTTCTTC. This codes for CASSLWGLAGPTGYNEQFF.

The chain combines TRBV11-1 with TRBJ2-3; TRBD1 matches 10 bases. Trimming took 4 bases from V and 6 from J; bases not matched to a gene: 7. This CDR3 is 15 amino acids long. The germline CDR1 and CDR2 sequences are SGHAT and FQDESV (reference sequence). CDR3 residues: CASSSTGGEGDTQYF. In DNA, the CDR3 is TGTGCCAGCAGCTCGACAGGGGGCGAGGGGGATACGCAGTATTTT.

This clonotype has more than one count but fewer than ten. The J gene is TRBJ2-5, the V gene TRBV28; no firm D call. Germline CDR1 MDHEN, CDR2 SYDVKM. The CDR3 extends over 14 amino acids. V lost 5 bases to trimming and J lost 5 bases, with 15 bases between them. The chain's CDR3 is CASSPGRVRETQYF. The CDR3, as DNA: TGTGCCAGCAGTCCCGGAAGGGTTAGGGAGACCCAGTACTTC. The full variable domain, in which reference TRBV28 and TRBJ2-5 provide the parts outside the CDR3, is DVKVTQSSRYLVKRTGEKVFLECVQDMDHENMFWYRQDPGLGLRLIYFSYDVKMKEKGDIPEGYSVSREKKERFSLILESASTNQTSMYLCASSPGRVRETQYFGPGTRLLVL.

The chain links TRBV6-1 to TRBJ2-7; 11 bases align to TRBD1. The CDR3 has 15 residues. Trimming cost V 6 bases and J 8 bases; bases outside gene matches: 12. The germline V gene has CDR1 MNHNS and CDR2 SASEGT. The CDR3 coding sequence is TGTGCCAGCAGGCGAACCCGGACAGGGGGCAGCCAGCAGTACTTC. As protein: CASRRTRTGGSQQYF.

This clonotype was counted between two and nine times. An end of the junction differs from the germline gene, which may be a read error. The CDR3 sequence is CASSPLSGTENAIYF. CDR3 nucleotides: TGTGCCAGCAGCCCCCTTTCAGGGACGGAAAACGCCATATATTTT. The chain couples TRBV7-8 to TRBJ1-3, with a weak D call TRBD1 (5 bases). Germline CDR1 is SGHVS and CDR2 is FQNEAQ. This CDR3 spans 15 amino acids.

This clonotype was recorded a few times. V and J are TRBV3-1 and TRBJ2-5, with D hard to call. Germline V lookup: CDR1 LGHDT, CDR2 YNNKEL (reference sequence). This CDR3 is 11 amino acids long. Trimming stripped 2 bases from V and 6 bases from J, with 4 bases between. The chain's CDR3 is CASSQIQTQYF. CDR3 coding DNA: TGTGCCAGCAGCCAAATCCAGACCCAGTACTTC.

The chain links TRBV28 to TRBJ2-1; D call uncertain. V was pared by 3 bases and J by 10 bases, with 22 bases between. Germline V gives CDR1 MDHEN, CDR2 SYDVKM. The CDR3 extends over 16 amino acids. This CDR3 is CASSFGLGTPRIEQFF. For the CDR3, the DNA is TGTGCCAGCAGTTTTGGCCTGGGAACCCCTAGGATCGAGCAGTTCTTC.

This clonotype was seen only a few times. The chain links TRBV6-2 or TRBV6-3 to TRBJ2-1; D is unclear. Germline V gives CDR1 MNHEY, CDR2 SVGEGT. V shed 6 bases and J shed 8 bases, with 11 bases lying between them. CDR3 length: 12 residues. In DNA, the CDR3 is TGTGCCAGCAGCCACCCGCCCTATGAGCAGTTCTTC. Encoded protein: CASSHPPYEQFF.

Only a few counts were recorded for this clonotype. This chain connects TRBV2 to TRBJ2-2; D may be TRBD1 or TRBD2 (5 bases each). CDR3 size: 17 residues. The germline V gene encodes CDR1 SNHLY and CDR2 FYNNEI. Trimming took 2 bases from V and 7 from J, leaving 20 bases between them. DNA of the CDR3: TGTGCCAGCAGTGAATCTGGGGACCTTACTGGGATCGGGGAGCTGTTTTTT. Protein sequence: CASSESGDLTGIGELFF.

The chain uses TRBV30 and TRBJ2-7; perhaps TRBD1 as D (6 bases). The CDR3 is 14 amino acids. Trimming took off 2 bases at V and 4 bases at J, with 15 bases between the two ends. The germline gives CDR1 GTSNPN, CDR2 SVGIG (reference sequence). The CDR3 sequence: CAWSFEGDSYEQYF. DNA for the CDR3: TGTGCCTGGAGTTTTGAGGGGGATTCTTACGAGCAGTACTTC.

This clonotype occurred many times. V gene TRBV7-2 combines with J gene TRBJ2-3; D is unresolved. V gave up 5 bases and J gave up 2 bases, with 5 bases separating them. This CDR3 spans 12 amino acids. Germline CDR1 and CDR2: SGHTA and FQGNSA. The CDR3: CASSKYTDTQYF. CDR3 nucleotides: TGTGCCAGCAGCAAATACACAGATACGCAGTATTTT.

The chain has TRBV4-3 and TRBJ2-7, with TRBD2 identical over 9 bases. CDR3 size: 16 residues. Losses at the gene ends were 0 bases for V and 6 bases for J; bases not matched to a gene: 9. Germline V gives CDR1 LGHNA, CDR2 YSLEER. CDR3 residues: CASSQEILAGLGEQYF. The CDR3 DNA follows: TGCGCCAGCAGCCAAGAGATTCTAGCGGGATTAGGCGAGCAGTACTTC.

This rearrangement joins TRBV10-3 to TRBJ1-1, with D uncertain. The CDR3 is made up of 12 amino acids. Germline V gives CDR1 ENHRY, CDR2 SYGVKD. The V end was cut by 3 bases, the J end by 4 bases, with 6 bases between. The CDR3 loop reads CAISEWGTEAFF. The DNA of the CDR3 is TGTGCCATCAGTGAATGGGGCACTGAAGCTTTCTTT.

CDR3 protein: CASTGLGNQPQHF. CDR3 DNA sequence: TGTGCCAGCACAGGGTTGGGCAATCAGCCCCAGCATTTT. The chain employs TRBV6-6 and TRBJ1-5; D is perhaps TRBD1 (5 bases). Germline CDR1 and CDR2: MNHNY and SVGAGI (reference sequence). The CDR3 is 13 amino acids. Trimming pared 7 bases from V and 2 bases from J, leaving 9 bases between.

V gene TRBV7-9 combines with J gene TRBJ1-2, with D possibly TRBD1 on 5 matching bases. The CDR3 length is 15 residues. The germline gives CDR1 SEHNR, CDR2 FQNEAQ (reference sequence). V was trimmed by 6 bases and J by 4 bases, leaving 18 bases between them. The DNA for the CDR3 is TGTGCCAGCAGTTTTGATCCGACAGCGACCTATGGCTACACCTTC. This gives the protein CASSFDPTATYGYTF.

In this sample, this clonotype turned up a few times. The chain employs TRBV20-1 and TRBJ2-3; unclear D gene. Germline assignment: CDR1 DFQATT and CDR2 SNEGSKA (reference sequence). The CDR3 length is 15 residues. V gave up 3 bases and J gave up 1 base, with 14 bases separating them. In DNA, the CDR3 is TGCAGTGCTAGTCCTTCGGCAGTACGCACAGATACGCAGTATTTT. As protein: CSASPSAVRTDTQYF.